One sample yielded the 14 T cell receptor beta chains listed below, sequenced in a study of T cells in Graves' hyperthyroidism and ophthalmopathy. What was amplified from RNA transcripts were TCR beta CDR3 regions. A first-round RT-PCR of the TCR CDR3 used the HTBI primer set. TCRdb processed the multiplex PCR reads anew with MiXCR; each CDR3 protein has one entry. The data show 600,000 or so distinct CDR3 sequences, 40% to 55% seen once. What was sequenced was peripheral blood or thyroid tissue (not recorded which). The receptors were gathered from a young woman with Graves' hyperthyroidism.

This clonotype was seen more than once but under ten times. The chain joins TRBV7-9 to TRBJ2-7; 12 bases align to TRBD2. J gave up 0 bases and V 10 bases, and 13 bases lay outside the gene matches. This CDR3 is built from 17 residues. Germline CDR1 is SEHNR and CDR2 is FQNEAQ (reference sequence). The CDR3 nucleotides are TGTGCCACCCTCCTCACATCGACTAGCGGGAGCTCCTACGAGCAGTACTTC. This sequence encodes CATLLTSTSGSSYEQYF.

V gene TRBV2 combines with J gene TRBJ1-1; D is unclear. V dropped 8 bases and J dropped 3 bases, with 10 bases sitting between them. This CDR3 has 12 amino acids. In germline, CDR1 is SNHLY, CDR2 FYNNEI. CDR3 in amino acids: CASPRPDTEAFF. The CDR3 region has the DNA TGTGCCAGCCCCCGACCGGACACTGAAGCTTTCTTT.

V is TRBV9 and J is TRBJ2-7, with 11 bases matching TRBD1. V trimming: 5 bases; J trimming: 7 bases; junction bases outside the gene matches: 14. Germline loops: CDR1 SGDLS, CDR2 YYNGEE. The CDR3 extends over 16 amino acids. CDR3 in DNA: TGTGCCAGCAGAGGCCTGAGGGACAGGGGGTCGGGAGAGCAGTACTTC. It specifies CASRGLRDRGSGEQYF.

The V call is TRBV7-9, the J call TRBJ1-1; maybe TRBD1 (6 bases). Germline V lookup: CDR1 SEHNR, CDR2 FQNEAQ (reference sequence). The germline V and J ends were trimmed by 2 bases and 7 bases, with 14 bases remaining between them. The CDR3 runs to 14 residues. The CDR3 sequence is CASSLYREWDEAFF. DNA of the CDR3: TGTGCCAGCAGCTTATACAGGGAATGGGATGAAGCTTTCTTT.

This clonotype was counted at least ten times. CDR3 nucleotide sequence: TGTGCCACCAGCAGACGGCGGAACACTGAAGCTTTCTTT. It specifies CATSRRRNTEAFF. The chain combines TRBV15 with TRBJ1-1; no firm D call. Germline V gene sequence: CDR1 LNHNV, CDR2 YYDKDF (reference sequence). This CDR3 comprises 13 residues. With 2 bases removed from V and 1 base from J, the gap between germline ends came to 5 bases.

This clonotype was picked up a small number of times. The chain employs TRBV7-9 and TRBJ1-5; no reliable D call. Germline V gives CDR1 SEHNR, CDR2 FQNEAQ (reference sequence). V was clipped by 5 bases and J by 0 bases, with 14 bases between them. This CDR3 has 16 residues. The CDR3 protein is CASSPYIGDSNQPQHF. The CDR3 DNA sequence: TGTGCCAGCAGCCCGTACATCGGGGATAGCAATCAGCCCCAGCATTTT. Full variable domain (outside the CDR3, taken from reference TRBV7-9 and TRBJ1-5): DTGVSQNPRHKITKRGQNVTFRCDPISEHNRLYWYRQTLGQGPEFLTYFQNEAQLEKSRLLSDRFSAERPKGSFSTLEIQRTEQGDSAMYLCASSPYIGDSNQPQHFGDGTRLSIL.

The rearrangement joins TRBV2 to TRBJ2-2, with a possible D match to TRBD2 (6 bases). This CDR3 has 16 amino acids. CDR1 is SNHLY and CDR2 is FYNNEI in the germline V gene. Between the trimmed V and J ends, which lost 6 bases and 2 bases, there was a span of 16 bases. The CDR3 region has the DNA TGTGCCAGCAGCCAAGTGGTAGCGGAAAACACCGGGGAGCTGTTTTTT. Translating it yields CASSQVVAENTGELFF.

On this clonotype itself: One junction end disagrees with the germline gene, perhaps due to a read error. V gene TRBV7-9 combines with J gene TRBJ2-7; 8 positions match TRBD2. CDR3 length: 15 residues. CDR1 SEHNR and CDR2 FQNEAQ come from the germline V gene (reference sequence). The CDR3 reads CASSLALAGAYGQYF. For the CDR3, the DNA is TGTGCCAGCAGCTTAGCTCTAGCGGGTGCCTACGGGCAGTACTTC.

This chain joins TRBV19 and TRBJ2-2; D perhaps matches TRBD1 (5 bases). The CDR3 runs to 16 residues. Trimming removed 4 bases from V and 4 bases from J, with 16 bases in between. Germline CDR1 and CDR2: LNHDA and SQIVND (reference sequence). The CDR3 region has the DNA TGTGCCAGTAGTAACGGCAGGACACAACGCACCGGGGAGCTGTTTTTT. Encoded protein: CASSNGRTQRTGELFF.

Comment on this clonotype: A single base separates this from a much larger clone, so it may be a read error. This chain uses TRBV11-1 with TRBJ1-4; tentative D call: TRBD1 (5 bases). CDR1 and CDR2 (germline): SGHAT, FQDESV (reference sequence). The CDR3 has 14 amino acids. CDR3 protein: CARSSGLINEKLFF. In DNA form, the CDR3 reads TGTGCCCGCAGCTCGGGACTGATTAATGAAAAACTGTTTTTT.

This clonotype was found many times. The rearrangement links TRBV24-1 to TRBJ1-1; TRBD1 matches at 7 bases. Germline V gene sequence: CDR1 KGHDR, CDR2 SFDVKD. The CDR3 is 15 residues long. The V gene end was trimmed by 5 bases and the J gene end by 6 bases; junction bases not matched to a gene: 11. The CDR3, as DNA: TGTGCCACCAGTGCAAGACAGGGACCGCAGGCTGAAGCTTTCTTT. It yields the protein CATSARQGPQAEAFF.

This clonotype was observed at least ten times. V and J are TRBV2 and TRBJ1-5; D ambiguous. Germline V gene sequence: CDR1 SNHLY, CDR2 FYNNEI. The CDR3 runs 14 residues. The germline V and J ends were trimmed by 6 bases and 3 bases, with 12 bases remaining between them. Here the CDR3 reads CASSHRLNNQPQHF. CDR3 bases: TGTGCCAGCAGCCATAGACTTAACAATCAGCCCCAGCATTTT.

Concerning this clonotype itself: One end of the junction varies from germline; a read error may be responsible. V is TRBV7-2 and J is TRBJ2-7, with unresolved D. Germline V gene sequence: CDR1 SGHTA, CDR2 FQGNSA. The CDR3 has 16 residues. The CDR3 here is CASSPDWTVSSYEQYF. DNA of the CDR3: TGCGCCAGCAGCCCAGACTGGACGGTCAGCTCCTACGAGCAGTACTTC.

The rearrangement links TRBV2 to TRBJ1-2; 8 bases map to TRBD1. The CDR3 is 9 amino acids. Germline V lookup: CDR1 SNHLY, CDR2 FYNNEI. V lost 10 bases, J lost 13 bases, and 5 bases stayed unmatched. The DNA for the CDR3 is TGTGCCATCAGGACAGGGCCCACCTTC. This encodes CAIRTGPTF. The full variable domain, completed using reference TRBV2 and TRBJ1-2, is EPEVTQTPSHQVTQMGQEVILRCVPISNHLYFYWYRQILGQKVEFLVSFYNNEISEKSEIFDDQFSVERPDGSNFTLKIRSTKLEDSAMYFCAIRTGPTFGSGTRLTVV.